The 22 T cell receptor beta chains listed next were all sequenced from one sample in a study of blood T cell repertoires in COVID-19. Libraries were prepared by immunoSEQ multiplex PCR; TCRdb keeps only in-frame clonotypes and omits some of them. The sample has 310,000 or so clones, roughly 87% seen once; the top ten hold 2% to 2.5%. The material sequenced was peripheral blood. Receptors were obtained from a woman in her forties or fifties who had recovered from COVID-19.

The genes are TRBV28 and TRBJ2-7, with a tentative D call TRBD2 (6 bases). V was pared by 3 bases and J by 3 bases, with 9 bases between. Germline-derived CDR1 and CDR2 are MDHEN and SYDVKM. The CDR3 has 13 residues. The CDR3 loop is CASSLEGGYEQYF. The DNA for the CDR3 is TGTGCCAGCAGTTTGGAGGGTGGCTACGAGCAGTACTTC.

CDR3 sequence (DNA): TGCGCCAGCCGTGTGCAGGGGGCGGTAGAGCAGTACTTC. Protein product: CASRVQGAVEQYF. This chain links TRBV5-1 with TRBJ2-7, with 8 bases matching TRBD1. The germline V gene encodes CDR1 SGHRS and CDR2 YFSETQ. The J segment lost 7 bases and the V segment lost 7 bases, leaving 10 bases of the junction unmatched. CDR3 length equals 13 residues.

The chain joins TRBV7-8 to TRBJ1-1; 7 bases line up with TRBD1. The CDR3 contains 13 residues. V was clipped by 0 bases and J by 8 bases; unmatched bases: 3. The germline V gene has CDR1 SGHVS and CDR2 FQNEAQ. Here the CDR3 DNA reads TGTGCCAGCAGCTTAGCGACAGGGTCCGAAGCTTTCTTT. This gives the protein CASSLATGSEAFF.

This sequence joins TRBV2 and TRBJ1-6, with 9 bases lining up with TRBD1. CDR1 SNHLY and CDR2 FYNNEI come from the germline V gene. The junction had 7 bases not matched to a gene; V was cut back by 1 base and J by 12 bases. The CDR3 covers 15 residues. The CDR3 spells CASSEDGTGLGPLHF. CDR3 sequence (DNA): TGTGCCAGCAGTGAAGACGGGACAGGGTTAGGACCCCTCCACTTT.

This chain joins TRBV10-3 and TRBJ2-2; TRBD2 matches at 9 bases. The germline CDR1 and CDR2 sequences are ENHRY and SYGVKD. The CDR3 runs to 17 residues. Trimming took 4 bases from V and 4 from J; bases not matched to a gene: 10. The CDR3: CAISANLAGAITGELFF. As DNA, the CDR3 is TGTGCCATCAGTGCAAACTTAGCGGGAGCAATCACCGGGGAGCTGTTTTTT.

V gene TRBV28 combines with J gene TRBJ2-5, with TRBD1 matching over 11 bases. CDR1 MDHEN and CDR2 SYDVKM come from the germline V gene. The CDR3 has 16 residues. Trimming removed 5 bases from V and 5 bases from J; junction bases left unmatched: 10. The CDR3 bases are TGTGCCAGCAGTAAAATGGGACAGGGGGTCGGGGAGACCCAGTACTTC. Translated: CASSKMGQGVGETQYF.

This chain links TRBV5-6 with TRBJ2-3, with TRBD2 as a possible D gene (6 bases). The CDR3 has 14 amino acids. Germline loops: CDR1 SGHDT, CDR2 YYEEEE. Between the trimmed V and J ends, which lost 6 bases and 5 bases, there was a span of 16 bases. The CDR3 DNA reads TGTGCCAGCATTCGACGGGGGTCCATAGATACGCAGTATTTT. This gives the protein CASIRRGSIDTQYF.

This chain's CDR3 is CASSPQTGTGYTF. The CDR3 DNA reads as TGTGCCAGCAGCCCCCAGACAGGGACGGGCTACACCTTC. The chain carries TRBV14 and TRBJ1-2, with TRBD1 matching 7 bases. V dropped 4 bases and J dropped 8; count of bases not matched to a gene: 7. The CDR3 runs 13 residues. CDR1 is SGHDN, CDR2 FVKESK, per germline.

This chain joins TRBV18 and TRBJ1-5, with D tentatively TRBD1 (6 bases). This CDR3 has 15 amino acids. CDR1 KGHSH and CDR2 LQKENI come from the germline V gene. V shed 2 bases and J shed 3 bases, with 11 bases lying between them. The CDR3 DNA reads as TGTGCCAGCTCACCAGGAGGACAGCACAATCAGCCCCAGCATTTT. Its translation: CASSPGGQHNQPQHF.

The chain uses TRBV9 and TRBJ1-2; TRBD1 aligns across 9 bases. CDR1 is SGDLS, CDR2 YYNGEE, per germline. This CDR3 has 16 amino acids. V was pared by 0 bases and J by 6 bases, with 9 bases of the junction left unmatched. The CDR3 sequence is CASSVDPGTGLDGYTF. In DNA form, the CDR3 reads TGTGCCAGCAGCGTAGACCCCGGGACAGGGCTCGATGGCTACACCTTC.

V usage is TRBV6-2 or TRBV6-3 and J usage is TRBJ2-1, with 8 bases lining up with TRBD2. This CDR3 comprises 15 residues. J lost 7 bases, V lost 0 bases, and 5 bases had no gene match. Germline assignment: CDR1 MNHEY and CDR2 SVGEGT. This CDR3 reads CASSYSAGVRNEQFF. CDR3 nucleotide sequence: TGTGCCAGCAGTTACTCAGCGGGAGTCAGGAATGAGCAGTTCTTC.

The rearrangement joins TRBV5-6 to TRBJ1-6; D remains unclear. The CDR3 has 15 residues. The V and J ends lost 0 bases and 7 bases respectively, with 11 bases between them. Germline lookup yields CDR1 SGHDT and CDR2 YYEEEE. Here the CDR3 reads CASSLGEGSNSPLHF. The CDR3 coding sequence is TGTGCCAGCAGCTTGGGCGAGGGAAGCAATTCACCCCTCCACTTT.

This chain joins TRBV11-3 and TRBJ2-1; D is perhaps TRBD1 (6 bases). CDR1 is SGHNT and CDR2 is YENEEA in the germline V gene. V was trimmed by 1 base and J by 6 bases, leaving 19 bases between them. This CDR3 region has 17 residues. The CDR3: CASSLVFRGPSPNEQFF. CDR3 sequence (DNA): TGTGCCAGCAGCTTAGTTTTCAGGGGACCTTCACCCAATGAGCAGTTCTTC.

This chain joins TRBV6-5 and TRBJ2-6; D is possibly TRBD2 (5 bases). The CDR3 is 16 residues long. Germline-derived CDR1 and CDR2 are MNHEY and SVGAGI. Between the trimmed V and J ends, which lost 4 bases and 1 base, there was a span of 11 bases. Here the CDR3 reads CASSFGVISGANVLTF. The CDR3 coding sequence is TGTGCCAGCAGTTTCGGGGTCATATCTGGGGCCAACGTCCTGACTTTC.

V gene TRBV7-9 combines with J gene TRBJ2-3, with TRBD2 identical over 10 bases. The CDR3 extends over 15 amino acids. Germline loops: CDR1 SEHNR, CDR2 FQNEAQ (reference sequence). V shed 6 bases and J 4 bases; nucleotides not matched to a gene: 7. CDR3 DNA: TGTGCCAGCAGTTCCAGCGGGAGGGCAGCAGATACGCAGTATTTT. Protein: CASSSSGRAADTQYF.

DNA for the CDR3: TGTGCCAGCAGCTTGGAACCAGGGAGGCGTAAAGAGACCCAGTACTTC. This encodes CASSLEPGRRKETQYF. The rearrangement joins TRBV5-4 to TRBJ2-5; maybe TRBD2 (6 bases). Germline V CDR1 and CDR2: SGHNT, YYREEE (reference sequence). V lost 0 bases, J lost 3 bases, and 15 bases lay in between. The CDR3 sequence is 16 residues long.

This chain connects TRBV7-6 to TRBJ1-1; 10 nucleotides line up with TRBD1. Germline V CDR1 and CDR2: SGHVS, FNYEAQ. V lost 1 base and J lost 7; bases outside the gene matches: 6. The CDR3 has 15 residues. CDR3 DNA sequence: TGTGCCAGCAGCTTAGGTGGGACAGGGGCCGGTGAAGCTTTCTTT. Protein: CASSLGGTGAGEAFF.

The chain employs TRBV11-2 and TRBJ2-7; tentatively, D is TRBD1 (6 bases). V was cut by 3 bases and J by 5 bases, with 17 bases left in between. This CDR3 has 15 residues. Germline V lookup: CDR1 SGHAT, CDR2 FQNNGV. DNA for the CDR3: TGTGCCAGCAGCTTGGGTCAGGGGATCGTCCACGAGCAGTACTTC. Protein product: CASSLGQGIVHEQYF.

The rearrangement links TRBV9 to TRBJ1-6; D might be TRBD1 (5 bases). Trimming left V 1 base short and J 9 bases short, with 11 bases between. CDR3 length: 14 amino acids. CDR1 and CDR2 from the germline V gene are SGDLS and YYNGEE. The chain's CDR3 is CASSVNGGGSPLHF. DNA of the CDR3: TGTGCCAGCAGCGTAAATGGGGGGGGTTCACCCCTCCACTTT.

The gene calls are TRBV7-2 and TRBJ1-5, with 9 bases matching TRBD1. CDR1 and CDR2 (germline): SGHTA, FQGNSA. The CDR3 has 14 amino acids. The trim removed 5 bases at V and 4 bases at J, leaving 3 bases unmatched. The CDR3 protein is CASSPGTGNQPQHF. The CDR3 DNA reads as TGTGCCAGCAGCCCCGGGACAGGGAATCAGCCCCAGCATTTT.

This clone appeared a few times. The chain employs TRBV7-2 and TRBJ2-7; the match to TRBD1 covers 7 bases. Germline trimming cut 4 bases from V and 2 bases from J; bases unmatched to any gene: 8. The CDR3 runs to 15 residues. Germline assignment: CDR1 SGHTA and CDR2 FQGNSA. CDR3 DNA: TGTGCCAGCAGCTCAACAGGGGCAAACCCCTACGAGCAGTACTTC. Amino acids: CASSSTGANPYEQYF.

DNA of the CDR3: TGTGCCAGCAGGGACACAGGGGGCGCAGGGTACAATTCACCCCTCCACTTT. It translates to CASRDTGGAGYNSPLHF. The chain combines TRBV4-2 with TRBJ1-6; 9 bases fit TRBD1. The CDR3 runs 17 residues. CDR1 is LGHNA, CDR2 YNFKEQ, per germline. V lost 6 bases, J lost 7 bases, and 13 bases stayed unmatched.